The clone carrying this TCR beta chain is medium-sized in the sample. The antigen is unknown. TCRdb passed the reads through MiXCR, listing each CDR3 protein once. The table has approximately 49,000 distinct CDR3 sequences, roughly 20% seen once. This CDR3 comprises 13 residues. Trimming removed 3 bases at V and 5 bases at J, with 10 bases between. In germline, CDR1 is LNHDA, CDR2 SQIVND (reference sequence). The data derive from a study of T cell repertoires in cytomegalovirus infection. Looking at the study overall: Well-studied HLA-B-restricted epitopes and recently identified HLA-C-restricted epitopes of CMV were both used in the study.

The V and J genes are TRBV19 and TRBJ1-1; D possibly corresponds to TRBD1 (6 bases). Material: CD8+ T cells from cultured PBMCs, obtained from culture after CMV antigen stimulation. The sequence derives from a human donor in good health (CMV status not recorded). Some clones in this sample may be carry-over from other donors' samples. The CDR3 loop is CASSMEGGTEAFF. CDR3 coding DNA: TGTGCCAGTAGTATGGAGGGGGGGACTGAAGCTTTCTTT. Supplemented by reference TRBV19 and TRBJ1-1, the full variable domain reads DGGITQSPKYLFRKEGQNVTLSCEQNLNHDAMYWYRQDPGQGLRLIYYSQIVNDFQKGDIAEGYSVSREKKESFPLTVTSAQKNPTAFYLCASSMEGGTEAFFGQGTRLTVV.